This TCR beta chain was obtained from a study of tumour-infiltrating T cells in Burkitt lymphoma (TCRdb year 2020). In the study overall: Clinical outcome was correlated with TCR repertoire data, and overall and progression-free survival were found to be predicted by productive clonality independently of established prognosticators, including age at diagnosis.

Trimming removed 5 bases from V and 1 base from J, leaving 8 bases between the germline ends. CDR1 and CDR2, per the germline V gene (reference sequence), are LNHDA and SQIVND. The CDR3 numbers 13 residues from cysteine through phenylalanine. Only the CDR3 part of the read is kept: 39 bases, read in frame from the first base. Regarding this clone: Its antigen specificity is not known. The record has no base qualities; no much larger clone is one base away.

Library creation used the immunoSEQ multiplex PCR assay. TCRdb re-hosts the immuneACCESS table, in-frame sequences only. Its copies lack some clones; in the studies checked, an unresolved V gene accounts for under half of them, and the cause for the rest is not known. This sample comprises 5,000 to 6,000 clones, roughly a tenth of them detected only once. Around 2.2% of the sample belongs to the ten largest clones. This receptor chain uses TRBV19 and TRBJ1-1, with the D gene not clear enough to name. The sample was tumor tissue. The sequence was obtained from a human donor with diffuse large B-cell lymphoma. The nucleotide sequence reads as follows: TGTGCCAGTAGTGAGGGTTCGAACACTGAAGCTTTCTTT. Its product reads: CASSEGSNTEAFF.